This T cell receptor beta chain was observed in a study of blood T cell repertoires in COVID-19. CDR3 length: 14 residues. Germline trimming cut 4 bases from V and 6 bases from J; bases unmatched to any gene: 6. Germline CDR1 reads MNHNY; CDR2 reads SVGAGI (reference sequence). Assignments of participants to cohorts depended upon their own reported clinical history. Some clones are missing from TCRdb's copy, which holds only in-frame ones; the method was immunoSEQ multiplex PCR. This sample carries approximately 300,000 clones, approximately 89% of them seen once, and the ten largest clones take approximately 5.3%.

The sequenced sample was PBMCs or T cells enriched from blood (not recorded which). The rearrangement joins TRBV6-6 to TRBJ1-5; TRBD1 aligns across 7 bases. This TCR derives from a woman in her 30s who had recovered from COVID-19. The CDR3 sequence: CASSLQGTGQPQHF. CDR3 coding DNA: TGTGCCAGCAGTTTACAGGGGACGGGTCAGCCCCAGCATTTT.